This T cell receptor beta chain was sequenced in a study of T cell responses to AZD1222 COVID-19 vaccine. Assay: immunoSEQ multiplex PCR; the TCRdb copy retains only in-frame clones and omits some. The sample shows some 120,000 clones, about 90% of them seen only once. Germline CDR1 and CDR2: MNHEY and SMNVEV (reference sequence). The CDR3 covers 16 residues. Trimming took 4 bases from V and 2 from J, leaving 15 bases between them. The TCR originated in an adult in good health. The source material was peripheral blood, sampled on day 0 of AZD1222 vaccination. The chain recombines TRBV27 with TRBJ1-5, with D perhaps TRBD1 (5 bases). The CDR3 loop reads CASSSLNRWGNQPQHF. As DNA, the CDR3 is TGTGCCAGCAGTTCCCTTAACAGGTGGGGCAATCAGCCCCAGCATTTT.